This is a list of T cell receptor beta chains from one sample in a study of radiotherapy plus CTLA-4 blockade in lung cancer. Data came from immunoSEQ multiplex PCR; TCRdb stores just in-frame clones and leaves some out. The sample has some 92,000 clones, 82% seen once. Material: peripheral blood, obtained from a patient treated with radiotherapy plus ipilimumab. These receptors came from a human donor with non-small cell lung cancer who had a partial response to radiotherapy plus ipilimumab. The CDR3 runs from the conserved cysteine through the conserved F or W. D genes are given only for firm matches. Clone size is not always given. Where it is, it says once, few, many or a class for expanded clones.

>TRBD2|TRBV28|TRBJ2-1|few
CASSRREVRHEQFF
TGTGCCAGCTCTCGGCGGGAGGTGAGGCATGAGCAGTTCTTC
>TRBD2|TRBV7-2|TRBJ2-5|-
CASSLGLAGQETQYF
TGTGCCAGCAGCCTCGGACTAGCGGGACAAGAGACCCAGTACTTC
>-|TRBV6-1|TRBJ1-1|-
CASRQETRAFF
TGTGCCAGCAGACAGGAGACGCGAGCTTTCTTT
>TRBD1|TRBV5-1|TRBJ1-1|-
CASSYGTAEAFF
TGCGCCAGCAGCTACGGGACAGCTGAAGCTTTCTTT
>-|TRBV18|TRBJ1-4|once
CASSRPNNEKLFF
TGTGCCAGCTCCCGCCCTAATAATGAAAAACTGTTTTTT
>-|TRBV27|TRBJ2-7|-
CASSPSDRTYEQYF
TGTGCCAGCAGTCCCTCAGACAGAACCTACGAGCAGTACTTC
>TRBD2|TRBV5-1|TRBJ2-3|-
CASSRGGVTDTQYF
TGCGCCTCAAGCCGGGGAGGGGTCACAGATACGCAGTATTTT
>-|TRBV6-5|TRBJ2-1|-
CASSPRGTVRNEQFF
TGTGCCAGCAGTCCCCGTGGGACTGTAAGGAATGAGCAGTTCTTC
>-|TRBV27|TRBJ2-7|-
CASQRAGKSYEQYF
TGTGCCAGCCAGCGGGCAGGGAAGTCCTACGAGCAGTACTTC
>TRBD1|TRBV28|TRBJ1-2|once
CASRPTRDRGKEGYTF
TGTGCCAGCAGGCCTACCCGGGACAGGGGTAAAGAAGGCTACACCTTC
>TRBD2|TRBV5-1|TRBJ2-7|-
CASSPAQSAGVSYEQYF
TGCGCCAGCAGCCCCGCCCAGTCAGCGGGAGTATCCTACGAGCAGTACTTC
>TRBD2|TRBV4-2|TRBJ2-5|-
CASSRAAGGPQETQYF
TGTGCCAGCTCCCGCGCGGCGGGAGGGCCTCAAGAGACCCAGTACTTC
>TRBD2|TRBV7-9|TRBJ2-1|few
CASTIAGMENEQFF
TGTGCCAGCACGATAGCGGGAATGGAGAATGAGCAGTTCTTC
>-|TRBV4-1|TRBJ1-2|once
CASSQDLASGVYGYTF
TGCGCCAGCAGCCAAGACTTGGCCTCCGGAGTATATGGCTACACCTTC
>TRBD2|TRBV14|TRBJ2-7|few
CASSPTSGRALFEQYF
TGTGCCAGCAGCCCTACTAGCGGGAGGGCCTTATTCGAGCAGTACTTC
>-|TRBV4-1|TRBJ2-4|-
CASSGTGSGSKNIQYF
TGCGCCAGCAGCGGCACCGGCAGCGGATCCAAAAACATTCAGTACTTC
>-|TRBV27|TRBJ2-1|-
CASSFRGGLAVNSYNEQFF
TGTGCCAGCAGTTTTAGGGGAGGCCTGGCTGTTAACTCCTACAATGAGCAGTTCTTC
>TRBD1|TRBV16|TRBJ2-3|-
CASSQLYRTGTTDTQYF
TGTGCCAGCAGCCAATTGTACAGGACAGGGACGACAGATACGCAGTATTTT
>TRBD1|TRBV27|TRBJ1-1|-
CASRRTGGDTEAFF
TGTGCCAGCAGGAGGACAGGGGGGGACACTGAAGCTTTCTTT
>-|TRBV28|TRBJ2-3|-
CASSRLNRENTQYF
TGTGCCAGCAGCCGGCTCAACAGGGAAAATACGCAGTATTTT
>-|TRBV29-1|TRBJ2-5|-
CSVGRETQYF
TGCAGCGTTGGGCGGGAGACCCAGTACTTC
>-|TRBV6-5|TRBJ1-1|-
CASSYEGEDTEAFF
TGTGCCAGCAGTTACGAAGGGGAGGACACTGAAGCTTTCTTT
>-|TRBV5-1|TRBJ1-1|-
CASSLGQGNVGTEAFF
TGCGCCAGCAGCTTGGGCCAGGGGAATGTAGGGACTGAAGCTTTCTTT
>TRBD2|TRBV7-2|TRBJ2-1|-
CASSLEGTSGRNEQFF
TGTGCCAGCAGCTTAGAGGGGACTAGCGGGAGGAATGAGCAGTTCTTC
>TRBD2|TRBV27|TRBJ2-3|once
CASSLGLSTDTQYF
TGTGCCAGCAGTTTGGGACTAAGTACAGATACGCAGTATTTT
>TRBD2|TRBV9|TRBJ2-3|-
CASSVAGGLADTQYF
TGTGCCAGCAGCGTAGCGGGAGGGCTCGCAGATACGCAGTATTTT
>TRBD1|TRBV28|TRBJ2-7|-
CASSPADRGRRDEQYF
TGTGCCAGCAGTCCGGCTGACAGGGGGCGGAGAGACGAGCAGTACTTC
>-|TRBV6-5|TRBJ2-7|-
CASSTSGGLGEQYF
TGTGCCAGCAGCACCTCCGGAGGGCTGGGCGAGCAGTACTTC
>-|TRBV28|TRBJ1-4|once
CASSEVGGRTNEKLFF
TGTGCCAGCAGTGAGGTGGGGGGGCGAACTAATGAAAAACTGTTTTTT
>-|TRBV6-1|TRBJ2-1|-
CASLARLYNEQFF
TGTGCCAGTCTAGCGAGGCTCTACAATGAGCAGTTCTTC
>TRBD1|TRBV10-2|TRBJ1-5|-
CASSEPRQGRHQPQHF
TGCGCCAGCAGTGAGCCAAGACAGGGGCGCCATCAGCCCCAGCATTTT
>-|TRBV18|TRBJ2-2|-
CASSPGQNTGELFF
TGTGCCAGCTCACCAGGGCAGAACACCGGGGAGCTGTTTTTT
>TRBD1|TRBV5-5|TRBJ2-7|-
CASSSTGTYEQYF
TGTGCCAGCAGCTCGACAGGGACCTACGAGCAGTACTTC
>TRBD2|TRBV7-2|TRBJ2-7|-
CASSVLAGGSYEQYF
TGTGCCAGCAGCGTACTGGCGGGGGGCTCCTACGAGCAGTACTTC
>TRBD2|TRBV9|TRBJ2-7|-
CASSVSSGILYEQYF
TGTGCCAGCAGCGTGTCTAGCGGGATTCTCTACGAGCAGTACTTC
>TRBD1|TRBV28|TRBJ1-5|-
CASSFGTGLNQPQHF
TGTGCCAGCAGTTTTGGGACAGGGCTCAATCAGCCCCAGCATTTT
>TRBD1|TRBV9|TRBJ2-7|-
CASSVGGTGLYEQYF
TGTGCCAGCAGCGTAGGAGGGACAGGACTCTACGAGCAGTACTTC
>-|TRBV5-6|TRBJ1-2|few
CASRVLALNYGYTF
TGTGCCAGCAGGGTACTAGCTTTAAACTATGGCTACACCTTC
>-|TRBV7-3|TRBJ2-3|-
CASSSPLAGDTQYF
TGTGCCAGCAGCTCCCCCCTAGCCGGAGATACGCAGTATTTT
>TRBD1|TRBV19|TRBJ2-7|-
CATEDRVGYEQYF
TGTGCCACCGAGGACAGGGTTGGCTACGAGCAGTACTTC
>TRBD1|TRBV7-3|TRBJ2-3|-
CASSWTGRADTQYF
TGTGCCAGCAGCTGGACAGGGAGAGCAGATACGCAGTATTTT
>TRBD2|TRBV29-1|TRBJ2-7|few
CSVGSGRRYEQYF
TGCAGCGTTGGGAGCGGGAGGAGGTACGAGCAGTACTTC